These 28 T cell receptor beta chains came from one sample sequenced in a study of control samples from healthy donors and cancer patients. The method was immunoSEQ multiplex PCR; TCRdb's version includes in-frame clones alone and lacks a portion of them. Of about 150,000 clones listed, around 94% are singletons. The specimen sequenced was blood. These receptors originate from a woman under 30 in good health.

The V call is TRBV7-6, the J call TRBJ2-2; possibly TRBD1 for D (5 bases). The CDR3 spans 14 residues. Trimming shortened V by 6 bases and J by 2 bases, and 10 bases separated the two germline ends. Germline CDR1 SGHVS, CDR2 FNYEAQ. The CDR3 protein is CASSMTVNTGELFF. The CDR3 DNA reads TGTGCCAGCAGTATGACAGTTAACACCGGGGAGCTGTTTTTT.

The CDR3 spells CASSQWGGRGTIYF. CDR3 nucleotide sequence: TGTGCCAGCAGCCAATGGGGGGGCAGGGGGACCATATATTTT. This chain links TRBV5-4 with TRBJ1-3; 7 bases map to TRBD1. V was clipped by 4 bases and J by 10 bases; unmatched bases: 11. The CDR3 totals 14 residues. CDR1 and CDR2 (germline): SGHNT, YYREEE (reference sequence).

This chain links TRBV7-8 with TRBJ1-3; D is uncertain. The germline V and J ends were trimmed by 5 bases and 4 bases, with 18 bases remaining between them. The CDR3 covers 16 residues. CDR1 and CDR2 from the germline V gene are SGHVS and FQNEAQ. CDR3 in amino acids: CASSDRARESGNTIYF. The CDR3 nucleotides are TGTGCCAGCAGCGATCGGGCTAGGGAATCCGGAAACACCATATATTTT.

The rearrangement links TRBV18 to TRBJ1-1; D remains ambiguous. Germline V gene sequence: CDR1 KGHSH, CDR2 LQKENI. V was trimmed by 3 bases and J by 6 bases, leaving 17 bases between them. The CDR3 is made up of 15 amino acids. The CDR3 spells CASSPIRQQLAEAFF. CDR3 bases: TGTGCCAGCTCACCCATTAGGCAGCAGCTGGCTGAAGCTTTCTTT.

This chain links TRBV5-5 with TRBJ1-1; no clear D gene. CDR3 size: 14 residues. Germline V lookup: CDR1 SGHKS, CDR2 YYEKEE (reference sequence). Trimming removed 4 bases from V and 3 bases from J, with 13 bases in between. CDR3 bases: TGTGCCAGCAGCCAGATGGGTCGAGACACTGAAGCTTTCTTT. Translated, it gives CASSQMGRDTEAFF.

The chain joins TRBV5-1 to TRBJ2-1; TRBD1 might be the D (6 bases). Trimming shortened V by 3 bases and J by 2 bases, and 12 bases separated the two germline ends. The CDR3 loop spans 15 amino acids. CDR1 SGHRS and CDR2 YFSETQ come from the germline V gene. CDR3 region: CASSYRDNTYNEQFF. As DNA, the CDR3 is TGCGCCAGCAGCTACCGGGACAACACCTACAATGAGCAGTTCTTC.

The chain recombines TRBV5-1 with TRBJ2-7; no clear D gene. V was trimmed by 2 bases and J by 0 bases, leaving 6 bases between them. Germline CDR1 and CDR2: SGHRS and YFSETQ. The CDR3 is 13 residues long. The CDR3 bases are TGCGCCAGCAGCTTCTCGAGCTCCTACGAGCAGTACTTC. Translating gives CASSFSSSYEQYF.

The chain recombines TRBV18 with TRBJ1-4, with 10 bases identical to TRBD1. This CDR3 comprises 18 residues. Looked up from germline, CDR1 is KGHSH and CDR2 is LQKENI. The V and J ends lost 3 bases and 2 bases, in that order; junction bases with no gene match: 9. The CDR3 is CASSPGQGIGVTNEKLFF. The CDR3 region has the DNA TGTGCCAGCTCACCGGGACAGGGGATCGGGGTGACTAATGAAAAACTGTTTTTT.

The chain combines TRBV5-1 with TRBJ2-3, with 7 positions matching TRBD2. CDR1 and CDR2 (germline): SGHRS, YFSETQ. The CDR3 covers 16 residues. The V and J ends lost 2 bases and 4 bases, in that order; junction bases with no gene match: 10. The CDR3 DNA reads TGCGCCAGCAGCTTCAATAAAGCGGGAAGCGCAGATACGCAGTATTTT. This sequence encodes CASSFNKAGSADTQYF.

V gene TRBV24-1 combines with J gene TRBJ2-3; possibly TRBD1 or TRBD2 for D (5 bases each). The germline V gene encodes CDR1 KGHDR and CDR2 SFDVKD. This CDR3 has 17 residues. V lost 3 bases to trimming and J lost 5 bases, with 20 bases between them. CDR3 DNA: TGTGCCACCAGTGATGCCTCGGGGCAGTCCCCCAAAGATACGCAGTATTTT. Its translation is CATSDASGQSPKDTQYF.

V is TRBV7-2 and J is TRBJ1-3, with TRBD1 as a possible D gene (5 bases). The CDR3 contains 14 residues. Trimming left V 0 bases short and J 8 bases short, with 11 bases between. Germline V gene sequence: CDR1 SGHTA, CDR2 FQGNSA. The CDR3 bases are TGTGCCAGCAGCTTAGCAGGGCGGGGGGACACCATATATTTT. Its protein is CASSLAGRGDTIYF. Full variable domain (missing parts from reference TRBV7-2 and TRBJ1-3): GAGVSQSPSNKVTEKGKDVELRCDPISGHTALYWYRQSLGQGLEFLIYFQGNSAPDKSGLPSDRFSAERTGGSVSTLTIQRTQQEDSAVYLCASSLAGRGDTIYFGEGSWLTVV.

This rearrangement joins TRBV10-1 to TRBJ1-5, with 8 bases lining up with TRBD1. The germline gives CDR1 WNHNN, CDR2 SYGVQD (reference sequence). J lost 2 bases, V lost 7 bases, and 7 bases had no gene match. The CDR3 consists of 15 residues. The CDR3 protein is CASKHRGVGNQPQHF. In nucleotides, the CDR3 is TGCGCCAGCAAACACAGGGGGGTTGGCAATCAGCCCCAGCATTTT.

This clone occurred once. V and J are TRBV10-1 and TRBJ2-2; no clear D gene. The CDR3 is 13 residues long. V was pared by 0 bases and J by 4 bases, with 3 bases between. Germline CDR1 WNHNN, CDR2 SYGVQD (reference sequence). The CDR3 region is CASSESATGELFF. The CDR3 DNA is TGCGCCAGCAGTGAGTCGGCCACCGGGGAGCTGTTTTTT.

The J gene is TRBJ1-1, the V gene TRBV7-9, with D maybe TRBD1 (5 bases). Germline CDR1 reads SEHNR; CDR2 reads FQNEAQ (reference sequence). The CDR3 runs 15 residues. V lost 4 bases to trimming and J lost 5 bases, with 17 bases between them. CDR3 DNA sequence: TGTGCCAGCAGCTACGGAGATTCGGGGCGGACTGAAGCTTTCTTT. It yields the protein CASSYGDSGRTEAFF.

The gene calls are TRBV24-1 and TRBJ2-1; a weak D match, TRBD2 (5 bases). V was cut by 9 bases and J by 6 bases, with 14 bases left in between. CDR3 size: 13 residues. Germline V gene data show CDR1 as KGHDR and CDR2 as SFDVKD. The CDR3 region is CATGRESLNEQFF. The CDR3 nucleotides read TGTGCCACCGGGAGAGAAAGTCTCAATGAGCAGTTCTTC.

The chain is built from TRBV5-1 and TRBJ2-1; D is possibly TRBD2 (6 bases). Germline CDR1 reads SGHRS; CDR2 reads YFSETQ. The ends were cut back, 7 bases at V and 4 bases at J, with 15 bases in the middle. There are 14 residues in the CDR3. The CDR3 loop is CASSGGTIYNEQFF. DNA for the CDR3: TGCGCCAGCTCTGGAGGGACCATATACAATGAGCAGTTCTTC. Drawing the rest from reference TRBV5-1 and TRBJ2-1, the complete variable domain is KAGVTQTPRYLIKTRGQQVTLSCSPISGHRSVSWYQQTPGQGLQFLFEYFSETQRNKGNFPGRFSGRQFSNSRSEMNVSTLELGDSALYLCASSGGTIYNEQFFGPGTRLTVL.

V and J are TRBV19 and TRBJ2-1; D might be TRBD2 (6 bases). V lost 3 bases, J lost 13 bases, and 19 bases lay in between. The CDR3 is 14 residues long. Germline V gives CDR1 LNHDA, CDR2 SQIVND (reference sequence). In DNA, the CDR3 is TGTGCCAGTAGTATCAGAGGAGGGATACGGGTCCAGTTCTTC. It yields the protein CASSIRGGIRVQFF.

This sequence joins TRBV14 and TRBJ2-7; maybe TRBD2 (7 bases). The CDR3 has 14 amino acids. The V end lost 2 bases, the J end lost 7 bases, and 15 bases lay between the germline ends. From germline, CDR1 is SGHDN and CDR2 FVKESK. The CDR3 loop reads CASSQRGGVREQYF. Here the CDR3 DNA reads TGTGCCAGCAGCCAAAGGGGGGGGGTACGGGAGCAGTACTTC.

The V and J genes are TRBV7-8 and TRBJ1-3, with TRBD1 identical over 7 bases. The CDR3 loop spans 17 amino acids. The germline V gene encodes CDR1 SGHVS and CDR2 FQNEAQ. V shed 8 bases and J 0 bases; nucleotides not matched to a gene: 13. CDR3 coding DNA: TGTGCCAGCTCAGCTAGGCGTACAGGGGACTCTGGAAACACCATATATTTT. This gives the protein CASSARRTGDSGNTIYF. The entire variable domain, with the rest obtained from reference TRBV7-8 and TRBJ1-3, is as follows: GAGVSQSPRYKVAKRGQDVALRCDPISGHVSLFWYQQALGQGPEFLTYFQNEAQLDKSGLPSDRFFAERPEGSVSTLKIQRTQQEDSAVYLCASSARRTGDSGNTIYFGEGSWLTVV.

The genes are TRBV5-1 and TRBJ2-5, with TRBD1 matching over 9 bases. Looked up from germline, CDR1 is SGHRS and CDR2 is YFSETQ. The CDR3 is 17 residues long. The J segment lost 5 bases and the V segment lost 1 base, leaving 12 bases of the junction unmatched. The chain's CDR3 is CASSLRGPGTGFETQYF. The CDR3 region has the DNA TGCGCCAGCAGCTTGCGGGGTCCCGGGACAGGGTTCGAGACCCAGTACTTC.

This rearrangement joins TRBV5-8 to TRBJ1-1; D might be TRBD1 (5 bases). The germline gives CDR1 SGHTS, CDR2 YDEGEE. V shed 2 bases and J shed 1 base, with 12 bases lying between them. The CDR3 has 15 amino acids. CDR3 residues: CASSFRVRGNTEAFF. CDR3 sequence (DNA): TGTGCCAGCAGCTTCAGGGTACGAGGGAACACTGAAGCTTTCTTT.

The chain is built from TRBV12-3 or TRBV12-4 and TRBJ1-2; the D gene is possibly TRBD1 (5 bases). The V gene lost 7 bases and the J gene lost 6 bases, with 15 bases spanning the gap. This CDR3 spans 13 amino acids. This chain's CDR3 is CASTLTGGHGYTF. In DNA, the CDR3 is TGTGCCAGCACCCTCACAGGAGGCCATGGCTACACCTTC.

The chain is built from TRBV7-9 and TRBJ2-7; 7 bases align to TRBD1. The CDR3 spans 16 residues. Germline-derived CDR1 and CDR2 are SEHNR and FQNEAQ (reference sequence). J was trimmed by 1 base and V by 2 bases; bases with no gene match: 8. CDR3 protein: CASSLSGGRLSYEQYF. The CDR3 DNA reads TGTGCCAGCAGCTTATCAGGGGGACGGCTGTCCTACGAGCAGTACTTC.

The J gene is TRBJ1-3, the V gene TRBV29-1; D call uncertain. This CDR3 is built from 13 residues. Trimming took off 4 bases at V and 8 bases at J, with 15 bases between the two ends. CDR1 and CDR2 (germline): SQVTM, ANQGSEA. The CDR3 spells CSVGTYLGDTIYF. As DNA, the CDR3 is TGCAGCGTTGGGACCTACCTCGGAGACACCATATATTTT.

This sequence joins TRBV7-3 and TRBJ2-5; 7 nucleotides match TRBD2. The CDR3 loop spans 14 amino acids. J lost 2 bases, V lost 1 base, and 1 base had no gene match. Germline V lookup: CDR1 SGHTA, CDR2 FQGTGA. The CDR3 is CASSLMGGQETQYF. CDR3 nucleotide sequence: TGTGCCAGCAGCTTAATGGGAGGGCAAGAGACCCAGTACTTC.

The chain uses TRBV28 and TRBJ1-5; D gene uncertain. Between the trimmed V and J ends, which lost 7 bases and 6 bases, there was a span of 10 bases. The CDR3 is made up of 12 amino acids. Germline V gene sequence: CDR1 MDHEN, CDR2 SYDVKM. The CDR3 loop is CASTLPGQPQHF. CDR3 DNA: TGTGCCAGCACCCTGCCTGGTCAGCCCCAGCATTTT. The variable domain in full, completed from reference TRBV28 and TRBJ1-5, reads DVKVTQSSRYLVKRTGEKVFLECVQDMDHENMFWYRQDPGLGLRLIYFSYDVKMKEKGDIPEGYSVSREKKERFSLILESASTNQTSMYLCASTLPGQPQHFGDGTRLSIL.

This chain connects TRBV6-2 or TRBV6-3 to TRBJ1-4; D might be TRBD1 (5 bases). Germline V gene lookup returns CDR1 MNHEY and CDR2 SVGEGT. This CDR3 has 15 amino acids. Trimming pared 4 bases from V and 7 bases from J, leaving 16 bases between. The DNA of the CDR3 is TGTGCCAGCAGTTCCGGGGGTTTAATTGGTGAAAAACTGTTTTTT. Its protein product is CASSSGGLIGEKLFF.

CDR3 sequence reads: CASSPETGPYEQYF. The CDR3 DNA sequence: TGTGCCAGCAGCCCAGAAACAGGTCCCTACGAGCAGTACTTC. The chain combines TRBV5-8 with TRBJ2-7; possibly TRBD1 for D (5 bases). The CDR3 spans 14 residues. CDR1 and CDR2 from the germline V gene are SGHTS and YDEGEE. Between the trimmed V and J ends, which lost 4 bases and 2 bases, there was a span of 13 bases.